The entry below gives a single TCR beta chain sequence along with its context. Its antigen remains unknown. These data belong to a study of OX40 agonist ivuxolimab in advanced cancers. Across the study: Patients received the agonistic anti-OX40 (CD134) antibody ivuxolimab. The group had a mean age of 60 years, ranged from 23 to 79, and was 80% to 85% male.

General study results and limits: With doses of 0.1 to 3.0 mg/kg, CD4+ and CD8+ blood T cells had undergone clonal expansion by week 6.

V shed 3 bases, J shed 3 bases, and the junction held 14 bases outside the gene matches. The CDR3 is 18 amino acids. CDR1 and CDR2 from the germline V gene are MDHEN and SYDVKM. Assay: immunoSEQ multiplex PCR; the TCRdb copy retains only in-frame clones and omits some. The profile shows some 57,000 clones, roughly 86% of them singletons. The chain uses TRBV28 and TRBJ2-3, with 8 positions matching TRBD2. This sample comprised CD4+ or CD8+ T cells sorted from blood, obtained in a trial of the OX40 agonist ivuxolimab. The sequence derives from an adult with an advanced solid tumor such as melanoma, head and neck, liver or kidney cancer. The CDR3 reads CASSFAGGASYGTDTQYF. In nucleotides, the CDR3 is TGTGCCAGCAGTTTTGCGGGGGGCGCGTCTTATGGAACAGATACGCAGTATTTT.